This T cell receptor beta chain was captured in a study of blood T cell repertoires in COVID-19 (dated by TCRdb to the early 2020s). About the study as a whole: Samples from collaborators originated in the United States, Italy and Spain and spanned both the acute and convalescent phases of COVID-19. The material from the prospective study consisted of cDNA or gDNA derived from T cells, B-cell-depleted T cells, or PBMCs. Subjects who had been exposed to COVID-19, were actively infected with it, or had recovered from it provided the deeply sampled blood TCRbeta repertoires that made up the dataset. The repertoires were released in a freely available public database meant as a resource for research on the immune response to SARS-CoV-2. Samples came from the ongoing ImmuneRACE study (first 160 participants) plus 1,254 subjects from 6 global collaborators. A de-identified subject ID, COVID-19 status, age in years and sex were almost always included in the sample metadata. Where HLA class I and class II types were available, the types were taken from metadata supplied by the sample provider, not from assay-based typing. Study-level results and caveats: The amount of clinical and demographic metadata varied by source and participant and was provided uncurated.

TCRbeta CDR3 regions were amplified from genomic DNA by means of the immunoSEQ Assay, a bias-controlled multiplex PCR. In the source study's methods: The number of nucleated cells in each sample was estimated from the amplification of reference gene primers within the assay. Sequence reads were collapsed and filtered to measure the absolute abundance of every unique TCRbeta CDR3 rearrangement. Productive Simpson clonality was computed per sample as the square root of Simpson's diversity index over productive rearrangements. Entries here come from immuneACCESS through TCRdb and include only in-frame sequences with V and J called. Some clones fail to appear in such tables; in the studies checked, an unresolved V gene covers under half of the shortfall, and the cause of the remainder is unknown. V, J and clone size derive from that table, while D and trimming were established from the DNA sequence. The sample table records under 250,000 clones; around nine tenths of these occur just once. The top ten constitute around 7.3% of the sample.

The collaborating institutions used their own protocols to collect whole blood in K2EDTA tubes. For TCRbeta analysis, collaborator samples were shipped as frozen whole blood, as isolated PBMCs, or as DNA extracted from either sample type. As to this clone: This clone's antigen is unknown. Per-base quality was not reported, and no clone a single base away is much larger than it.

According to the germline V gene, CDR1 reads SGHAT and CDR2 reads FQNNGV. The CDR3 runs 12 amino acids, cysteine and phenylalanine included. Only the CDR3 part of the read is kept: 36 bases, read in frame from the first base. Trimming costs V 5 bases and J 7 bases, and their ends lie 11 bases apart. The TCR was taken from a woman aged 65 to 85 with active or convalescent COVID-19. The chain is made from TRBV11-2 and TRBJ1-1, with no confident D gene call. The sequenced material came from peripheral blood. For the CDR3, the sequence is CASSTSIVEAFF. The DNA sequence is TGTGCCAGCAGCACCTCAATAGTTGAAGCTTTCTTT.